The rows below give T cell receptor beta chains drawn from one sample of a study of CD8 T cells in ankylosing spondylitis. MiXCR, applied by TCRdb to the 5' RACE reads, yields one record per CDR3 protein. The sample has about 840,000 distinct CDR3 sequences, around 11% seen once. Sequencing was done on a sample of blood, either unsorted or a sorted T cell fraction (not recorded which). These receptors all come from a male donor with ankylosing spondylitis. CDR3s include the opening cysteine and the closing phenylalanine or tryptophan. The order of the fields is V gene, D gene, clone size, J gene, CDR3 protein, CDR3 DNA. D genes are given only for firm matches. Rows may omit the clone size; those that give it use once, few, many or a size class.

V: TRBV6-5
D: -
size: -
J: TRBJ1-6
CDR3: CASSFDSPFNSPLHF
DNA: TGTGCCAGCAGTTTCGACAGTCCTTTTAATTCACCCCTCCACTTT

V: TRBV6-2/TRBV6-3
D: -
size: -
J: TRBJ1-2
CDR3: CASSRRGPNYGYTF
DNA: TGTGCCAGCAGTCGAAGGGGTCCTAACTATGGCTACACCTTC

V: TRBV7-2
D: TRBD2
size: -
J: TRBJ2-5
CDR3: CASSLGPSGGAQETQYF
DNA: TGTGCCAGCAGCTTAGGACCTAGCGGGGGAGCCCAAGAGACCCAGTACTTC

V: TRBV10-3
D: -
size: many
J: TRBJ1-2
CDR3: CAISGPIGAEGYGYTF
DNA: TGTGCCATCAGTGGACCCATCGGGGCCGAGGGCTATGGCTACACCTTC

V: TRBV5-1
D: TRBD1
size: few
J: TRBJ2-6
CDR3: CASSLYLQGPSSGANVLTF
DNA: TGCGCCAGCAGCTTGTACCTACAGGGGCCGAGCTCTGGGGCCAACGTCCTGACTTTC

V: TRBV4-2
D: -
size: many
J: TRBJ2-2
CDR3: CASSQEVGTGELFF
DNA: TGTGCCAGCAGCCAAGAGGTCGGCACCGGGGAGCTGTTTTTT

V: TRBV5-1
D: -
size: few
J: TRBJ2-7
CDR3: CASSLATSGSEQYF
DNA: TGCGCCAGCAGCTTGGCGACGTCAGGCTCCGAGCAGTACTTC

V: TRBV28
D: -
size: -
J: TRBJ2-3
CDR3: CASTGANFGSDTQYF
DNA: TGTGCCAGCACCGGGGCTAATTTTGGGTCAGATACGCAGTATTTT

V: TRBV5-5
D: TRBD1
size: -
J: TRBJ1-1
CDR3: CASSLAGQGGAEAFF
DNA: TGTGCCAGCAGCTTGGCGGGACAGGGCGGCGCTGAAGCTTTCTTT

V: TRBV28
D: -
size: -
J: TRBJ2-7
CDR3: CASTRAYEQYF
DNA: TGTGCCAGCACAAGAGCCTACGAGCAGTACTTC

V: TRBV6-2/TRBV6-3
D: TRBD2
size: few
J: TRBJ2-1
CDR3: CASSYWGGRSFDEQFF
DNA: TGTGCCAGCAGTTACTGGGGGGGGAGAAGTTTTGATGAGCAGTTCTTC

V: TRBV20-1
D: TRBD2
size: -
J: TRBJ2-5
CDR3: CSASNSGRAGETQYF
DNA: TGCAGTGCCAGTAATAGCGGGAGGGCAGGGGAGACCCAGTACTTC

V: TRBV29-1
D: -
size: many
J: TRBJ1-2
CDR3: CSVGSIYGAAYGYTF
DNA: TGCAGCGTTGGGTCGATTTATGGCGCGGCCTATGGCTACACCTTC

V: TRBV20-1
D: TRBD1
size: few
J: TRBJ1-1
CDR3: CSAHGGTGEAFF
DNA: TGCAGTGCTCATGGGGGGACAGGGGAGGCTTTCTTT

V: TRBV5-1
D: -
size: few
J: TRBJ1-1
CDR3: CASSIQGWDTEAFF
DNA: TGCGCCAGCAGTATACAGGGATGGGACACTGAAGCTTTCTTT

V: TRBV6-5
D: -
size: -
J: TRBJ1-2
CDR3: CASSYFGYTF
DNA: TGTGCCAGCAGTTACTTTGGCTACACCTTC

V: TRBV4-3
D: TRBD2
size: -
J: TRBJ2-4
CDR3: CASSQQRGLASAKNIQYF
DNA: TGCGCCAGCAGCCAACAAAGGGGACTAGCTAGCGCCAAAAACATTCAGTACTTC

V: TRBV9
D: -
size: many
J: TRBJ2-1
CDR3: CASSVREYNEQFF
DNA: TGTGCCAGCAGCGTCCGGGAGTACAATGAGCAGTTCTTC

V: TRBV6-2/TRBV6-3
D: -
size: many
J: TRBJ1-3
CDR3: CASSYDGSSGNTIYF
DNA: TGTGCCAGCAGTTACGATGGCAGCTCTGGAAACACCATATATTTT

V: TRBV20-1
D: TRBD2
size: few
J: TRBJ2-7
CDR3: CSASGLAGGEQYF
DNA: TGCAGTGCTAGCGGACTAGCGGGAGGGGAGCAGTACTTC

V: TRBV20-1
D: -
size: few
J: TRBJ1-1
CDR3: CSARPLEQAGLQAFF
DNA: TGCAGTGCTAGACCTCTTGAACAGGCAGGACTACAAGCTTTCTTT

V: TRBV20-1
D: -
size: many
J: TRBJ2-3
CDR3: CSASDIDTDTQYF
DNA: TGCAGTGCTTCGGACATAGACACAGATACGCAGTATTTT

V: TRBV9
D: -
size: few
J: TRBJ2-1
CDR3: CASSVGGAGDHEQFF
DNA: TGTGCCAGCAGCGTAGGAGGGGCCGGGGACCATGAGCAGTTCTTC

V: TRBV11-2
D: TRBD1
size: many
J: TRBJ1-6
CDR3: CASSSYPLVQGASISLHF
DNA: TGTGCCAGCAGCTCGTACCCCCTCGTACAGGGGGCTAGTATATCCCTCCACTTT

V: TRBV20-1
D: -
size: many
J: TRBJ2-1
CDR3: CSARDFRSHEQFF
DNA: TGCAGTGCTAGAGATTTTCGGTCCCATGAGCAGTTCTTC

V: TRBV10-3
D: -
size: -
J: TRBJ2-3
CDR3: CAIRLDPLTDTQYF
DNA: TGTGCCATCAGATTGGACCCACTCACAGATACGCAGTATTTT

V: TRBV20-1
D: -
size: many
J: TRBJ1-6
CDR3: CSAREPFYNSPLHF
DNA: TGCAGTGCCCGAGAACCCTTCTATAATTCACCCCTCCACTTT

V: TRBV3-1
D: -
size: few
J: TRBJ1-5
CDR3: CASSQDSGMGRPQHF
DNA: TGTGCCAGCAGCCAAGATAGTGGGATGGGTCGGCCCCAGCATTTT

V: TRBV4-2
D: -
size: -
J: TRBJ1-1
CDR3: CASSQDTEAFF
DNA: TGTGCCAGCAGCCAAGACACTGAAGCTTTCTTT